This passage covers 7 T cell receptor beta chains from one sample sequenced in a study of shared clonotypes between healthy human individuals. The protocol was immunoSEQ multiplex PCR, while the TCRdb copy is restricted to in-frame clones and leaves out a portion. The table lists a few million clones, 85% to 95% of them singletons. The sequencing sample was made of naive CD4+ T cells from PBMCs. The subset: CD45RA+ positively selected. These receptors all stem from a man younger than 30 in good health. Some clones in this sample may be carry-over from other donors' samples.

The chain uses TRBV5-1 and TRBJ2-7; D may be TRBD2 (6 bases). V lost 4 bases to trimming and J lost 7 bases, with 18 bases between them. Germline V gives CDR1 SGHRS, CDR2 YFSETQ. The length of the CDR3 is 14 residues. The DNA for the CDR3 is TGCGCCAGCAGCACCCGGGGAGGAGAAGGGGAGCAGTACTTC. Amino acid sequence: CASSTRGGEGEQYF.

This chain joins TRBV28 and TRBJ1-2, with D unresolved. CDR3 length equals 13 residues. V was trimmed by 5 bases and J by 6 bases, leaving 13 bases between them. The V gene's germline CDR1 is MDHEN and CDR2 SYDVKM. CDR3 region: CASSIPGLDGYTF. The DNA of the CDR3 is TGTGCCAGCAGTATACCCGGCCTTGATGGCTACACCTTC.

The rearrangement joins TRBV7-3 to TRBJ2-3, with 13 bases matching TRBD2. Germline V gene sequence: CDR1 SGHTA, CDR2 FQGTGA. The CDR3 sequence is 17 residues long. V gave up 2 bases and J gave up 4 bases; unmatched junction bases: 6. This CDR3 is CASSLVGLAGASDTQYF. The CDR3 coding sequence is TGTGCCAGCAGCTTAGTCGGACTAGCGGGAGCATCAGATACGCAGTATTTT.

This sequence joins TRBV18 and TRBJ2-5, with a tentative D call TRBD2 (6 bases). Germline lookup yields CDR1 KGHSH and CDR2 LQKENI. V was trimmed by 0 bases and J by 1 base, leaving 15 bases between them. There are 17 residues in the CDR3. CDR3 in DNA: TGTGCCAGCTCACCACCAAGTCAACAGCGGGCCCAAGAGACCCAGTACTTC. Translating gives CASSPPSQQRAQETQYF.

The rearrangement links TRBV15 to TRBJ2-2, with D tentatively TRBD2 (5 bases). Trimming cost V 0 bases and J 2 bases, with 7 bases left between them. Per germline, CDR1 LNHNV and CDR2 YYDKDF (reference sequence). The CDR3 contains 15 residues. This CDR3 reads CATSRERVNTGELFF. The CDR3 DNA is TGTGCCACCAGCAGAGAGCGGGTTAACACCGGGGAGCTGTTTTTT.

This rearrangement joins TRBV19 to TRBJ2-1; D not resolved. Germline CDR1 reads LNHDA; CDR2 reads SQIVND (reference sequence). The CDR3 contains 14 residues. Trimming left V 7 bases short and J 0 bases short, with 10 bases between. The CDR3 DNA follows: TGTGCCAGTACGGCACTGAGCTCCTACAATGAGCAGTTCTTC. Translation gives CASTALSSYNEQFF.

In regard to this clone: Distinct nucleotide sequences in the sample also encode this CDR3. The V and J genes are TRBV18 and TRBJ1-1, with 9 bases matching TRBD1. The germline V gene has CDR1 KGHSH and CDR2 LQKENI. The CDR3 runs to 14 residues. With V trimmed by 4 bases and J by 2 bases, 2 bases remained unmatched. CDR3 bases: TGTGCCAGCTCACTGGGACAGGGAAACACTGAAGCTTTCTTT. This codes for CASSLGQGNTEAFF.